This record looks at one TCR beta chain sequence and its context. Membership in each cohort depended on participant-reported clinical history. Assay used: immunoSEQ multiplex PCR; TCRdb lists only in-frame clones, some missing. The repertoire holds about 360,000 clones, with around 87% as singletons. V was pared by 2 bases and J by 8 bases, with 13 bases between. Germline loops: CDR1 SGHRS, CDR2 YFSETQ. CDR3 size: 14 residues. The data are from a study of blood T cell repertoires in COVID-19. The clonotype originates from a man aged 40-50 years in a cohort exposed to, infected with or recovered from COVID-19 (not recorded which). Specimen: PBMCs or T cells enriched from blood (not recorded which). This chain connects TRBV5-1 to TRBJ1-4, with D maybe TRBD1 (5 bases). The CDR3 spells CASSLRGVDEKLFF. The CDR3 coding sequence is TGCGCCAGCAGCTTACGGGGGGTAGACGAAAAACTGTTTTTT.